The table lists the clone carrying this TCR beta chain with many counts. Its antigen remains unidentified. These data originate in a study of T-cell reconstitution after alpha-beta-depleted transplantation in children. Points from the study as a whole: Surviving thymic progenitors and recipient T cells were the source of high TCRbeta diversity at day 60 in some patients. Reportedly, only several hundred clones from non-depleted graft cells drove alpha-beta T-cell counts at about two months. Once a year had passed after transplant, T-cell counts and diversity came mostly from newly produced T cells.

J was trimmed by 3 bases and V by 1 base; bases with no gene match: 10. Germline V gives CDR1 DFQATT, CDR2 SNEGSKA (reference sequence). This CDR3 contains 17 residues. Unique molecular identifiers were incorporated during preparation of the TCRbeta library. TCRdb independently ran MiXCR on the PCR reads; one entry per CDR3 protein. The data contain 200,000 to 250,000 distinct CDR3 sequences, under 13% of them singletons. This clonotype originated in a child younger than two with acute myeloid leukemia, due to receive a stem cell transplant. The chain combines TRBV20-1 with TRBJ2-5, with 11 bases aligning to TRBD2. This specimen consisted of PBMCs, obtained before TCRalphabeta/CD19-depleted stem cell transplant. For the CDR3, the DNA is TGCAGTGCTAGAGGCGAGGGGACTAGCGGAGAAAAAGAGACCCAGTACTTC. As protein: CSARGEGTSGEKETQYF.